These 10 T cell receptor beta chains were sequenced from one sample in a study of T cells in Graves' hyperthyroidism and ophthalmopathy. It was RNA transcripts that yielded the amplified TCR beta CDR3 regions. Researchers ran a first-round RT-PCR on the TCR CDR3 using the HTBI primer set. One entry per CDR3 protein results from TCRdb running MiXCR on the multiplex PCR reads. The table records hundreds of thousands of distinct CDR3 sequences, around 45% of them present only once. The material sequenced was peripheral blood or thyroid tissue (not recorded which). These receptors were taken from a woman younger than 30 with Graves' hyperthyroidism.

Notes on this clonotype: Given a much more abundant clone one base away, this may be a read error. V is TRBV29-1 and J is TRBJ2-5, with 11 bases matching TRBD2. From germline, CDR1 is SQVTM and CDR2 ANQGSEA. This CDR3 has 14 residues. Trimming cost V 8 bases and J 1 base; bases outside gene matches: 6. The CDR3 region is CSIPTSGTQETQYF. In nucleotides, the CDR3 is TGCAGCATCCCGACTAGCGGGACCCAAGAGACCCAGTACTTC.

This clonotype was recorded at least ten times. The rearrangement uses TRBV7-2 and TRBJ2-2; TRBD1 is a possible D gene (5 bases). This CDR3 has 12 amino acids. Germline V gene lookup returns CDR1 SGHTA and CDR2 FQGNSA. V gave up 5 bases and J gave up 10 bases, with 11 bases separating them. CDR3 in amino acids: CASSIGVEELFF. The DNA for the CDR3 is TGTGCCAGCAGCATAGGGGTGGAGGAGCTGTTTTTT.

This clonotype was recorded a few times. One junction end disagrees with the germline gene, perhaps due to a read error. V gene TRBV10-2 combines with J gene TRBJ2-2, with 7 bases lining up with TRBD2. The CDR3 has 15 amino acids. The germline CDR1 and CDR2 sequences are WSHSY and SAAADI. CDR3 bases: TGTGCCAGCGAAAGGCGAGCGGGATCCACCGGGGAGCTGTTTTTT. Its translation is CASERRAGSTGELFF.

The rearrangement joins TRBV5-1 to TRBJ2-2, with 10 bases that match TRBD2. V was clipped by 0 bases and J by 5 bases; unmatched bases: 7. This CDR3 region has 17 residues. CDR1 and CDR2 from the germline V gene are SGHRS and YFSETQ. CDR3 coding DNA: TGCGCCAGCAGCTTGGGTGCGGGACTAGCGTCGACCGGGGAGCTGTTTTTT. This encodes CASSLGAGLASTGELFF.

This chain links TRBV20-1 with TRBJ2-7, with 11 nucleotides matching TRBD2. The CDR3 is made up of 15 amino acids. With V trimmed by 0 bases and J by 4 bases, 5 bases remained unmatched. Germline V CDR1 and CDR2: DFQATT, SNEGSKA (reference sequence). The CDR3 protein is CSARDLLAGEYEQYF. The CDR3 coding sequence is TGCAGTGCTAGAGATTTACTAGCGGGAGAGTACGAGCAGTACTTC.

In this sample, this clonotype turned up many times. The chain couples TRBV7-2 to TRBJ2-6, with 11 bases identical to TRBD2. The CDR3 sequence is 15 residues long. J lost 6 bases, V lost 11 bases, and 9 bases had no gene match. CDR1 SGHTA and CDR2 FQGNSA come from the germline V gene. The CDR3 region has the DNA TGTGCCGGAGCGGGACTAGCGGCCGAGGCCAACGTCCTGACTTTC. It codes for CAGAGLAAEANVLTF.

This clonotype occurred once. No conserved phenylalanine or tryptophan ends this CDR3, so it is likely a read error. It is unclear where the CDR3 begins or ends on the DNA, so no DNA is shown, and the CDR3 is as TCRdb lists it. CDR3 sequence reads: CATSPGQGQFDC. V is TRBV24-1 and J is TRBJ2-7; the table's D gene call, TRBD1, was not cross checked with the DNA. The CDR3 length is 12 residues, termini included. Germline assignment: CDR1 KGHDR and CDR2 SFDVKD.

The genes are TRBV7-6 and TRBJ1-5; the D is unclear. The CDR3 is 13 residues long. Germline V gene sequence: CDR1 SGHVS, CDR2 FNYEAQ. V was clipped by 5 bases and J by 5 bases, with 10 bases between them. CDR3 DNA: TGTGCCAGCAGCGCGCCCGGGGATCAGCCCCAGCATTTT. Translated, it gives CASSAPGDQPQHF.

CDR3 region: CAISEWTGLSGANVLTF. The CDR3 DNA is TGTGCCATCAGTGAATGGACAGGGCTCTCTGGGGCCAACGTCCTGACTTTC. V and J are TRBV10-3 and TRBJ2-6; 8 nucleotides match TRBD1. Germline values: CDR1 ENHRY, CDR2 SYGVKD. V shed 3 bases, J shed 0 bases, and the junction held 4 bases outside the gene matches. This CDR3 contains 17 residues.

This clonotype was counted only a few times. The V call is TRBV7-9, the J call TRBJ1-5; tentative D call: TRBD1 (5 bases). In germline, CDR1 is SEHNR, CDR2 FQNEAQ (reference sequence). With 5 bases removed from V and 5 bases from J, the gap between germline ends came to 25 bases. CDR3 size: 18 residues. DNA for the CDR3: TGTGCCAGCAGCCCCAACCCTCCGACAGCGCTATCGGATCAGCCCCAGCATTTT. It specifies CASSPNPPTALSDQPQHF.